This T cell receptor beta chain is from a study of Ad26.COV2.S vaccination and SARS-CoV-2 variants. Overall study findings and caveats: Reports say spike-specific CD8+ and CD4+ T cell responses covered substantial breadth after vaccination. Participants given vaccine showed non-spike TCR breadth similar to that of placebo recipients. Measurements of TCR breadth and depth may have given underestimates of the total T cell responses.

A remark on this clone: Its antigen remains unidentified.

Germline CDR1 reads MNHNY; CDR2 reads SVGAGI (reference sequence). Trimming removed 0 bases at V and 5 bases at J, with 13 bases between. The CDR3 has 15 residues. Noted treatment: around 19 received Ad26.COV2.S at low or high dose, single or two shots; roughly 5 received placebo; per-sample allocation not given. Vaccine and placebo recipients were sampled on day 63 after the first injection. The sample came from a Boston adult aged 18-55 years. The data were produced by immunoSEQ multiplex PCR, yet TCRdb's version contains in-frame clones alone and is incomplete. Seen here are 510,000 or so clones, 70% to 90% observed once, and the top ten hold around 13%.

The source material was peripheral blood, sampled in a trial of Ad26.COV2.S vaccine versus placebo. The clonotype was recovered from a person aged 18 to 59 who received the Ad26.COV2.S COVID-19 vaccine or a placebo. The chain links TRBV6-6 to TRBJ2-5; D unclear. This CDR3 reads CASSYSSAVSETQYF. CDR3 bases: TGTGCCAGCAGTTACTCGTCGGCGGTGTCGGAGACCCAGTACTTC.